The T cell receptor (beta chain) under discussion was sequenced for a study of shared clonotypes between healthy human individuals. Whole-study findings and limits: How much donors shared clonotypes was expected to be affected by sequencing depth. In the sorted subsets, rarefaction showed sequencing was incomplete despite large depth.

To note about this clone: Its antigen is not known.

All donors were healthy HIV-negative adults lacking recent acute infections or vaccinations. Profiled with immunoSEQ multiplex PCR; TCRdb holds only in-frame clones, not every one. The table has some 2.4 million clones, 80% to 95% seen once. The V end lost 4 bases, the J end lost 1 base, and 14 bases lay between the germline ends. Germline CDR1 SGHDT, CDR2 YYEEEE. The CDR3 contains 15 residues. The source is a man between 18 and 35 years old in good health. Some clones in this sample may be carry-over from other donors' samples. Sequenced input: naive CD4+ T cells from PBMCs. The subset: CD45RA+ positively selected. The chain joins TRBV5-6 to TRBJ1-1; D is possibly TRBD1 (5 bases). CDR3 in DNA: TGTGCCAGCAGCCCTTCGACAGCTTCGAACACTGAAGCTTTCTTT. Encoded protein: CASSPSTASNTEAFF. The whole variable domain, filled in from reference TRBV5-6 and TRBJ1-1, reads DAGVTQSPTHLIKTRGQQVTLRCSPKSGHDTVSWYQQALGQGPQFIFQYYEEEERQRGNFPDRFSGHQFPNYSSELNVNALLLGDSALYLCASSPSTASNTEAFFGQGTRLTVV.